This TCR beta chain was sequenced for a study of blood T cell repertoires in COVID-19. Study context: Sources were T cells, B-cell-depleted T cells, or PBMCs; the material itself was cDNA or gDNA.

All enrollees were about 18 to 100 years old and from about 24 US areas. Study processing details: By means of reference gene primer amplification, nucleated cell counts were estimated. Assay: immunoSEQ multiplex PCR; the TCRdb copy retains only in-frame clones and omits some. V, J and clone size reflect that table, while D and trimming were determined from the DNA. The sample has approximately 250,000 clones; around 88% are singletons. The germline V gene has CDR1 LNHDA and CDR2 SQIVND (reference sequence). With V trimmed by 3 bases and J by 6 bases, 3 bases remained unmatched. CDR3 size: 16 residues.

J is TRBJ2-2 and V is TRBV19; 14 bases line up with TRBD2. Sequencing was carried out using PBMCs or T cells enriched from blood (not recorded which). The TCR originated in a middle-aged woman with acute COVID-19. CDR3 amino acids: CASSMGLAGVAGELFF. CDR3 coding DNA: TGTGCCAGTAGTATGGGACTAGCGGGAGTAGCCGGGGAGCTGTTTTTT. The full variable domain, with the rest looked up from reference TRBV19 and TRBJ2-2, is DGGITQSPKYLFRKEGQNVTLSCEQNLNHDAMYWYRQDPGQGLRLIYYSQIVNDFQKGDIAEGYSVSREKKESFPLTVTSAQKNPTAFYLCASSMGLAGVAGELFFGEGSRLTVL.